This TCR beta chain is drawn from a study of blood T cell repertoires in COVID-19. Study-wide background: Acute and convalescent COVID-19 samples came from the United States, Italy and Spain. T cells, B-cell-depleted T cells, or PBMCs supplied cDNA or gDNA.

The germline V gene has CDR1 SGHDN and CDR2 FVKESK. Trimming cost V 6 bases and J 9 bases, with 12 bases left between them. The CDR3 covers 13 residues. TCRdb keeps only in-frame clones here, not all; method: immunoSEQ multiplex PCR. The table includes a few hundred thousand clones, 75% to 90% detected once. Sequences were obtained from peripheral blood. The V gene is TRBV14, the J gene TRBJ1-6; D not certain. The TCR sequence derives from a man aged 60 to 69 who had recovered from COVID-19. CDR3 sequence: CASSGQMGSPLHF. In DNA form, the CDR3 reads TGTGCCAGCAGTGGGCAGATGGGTTCACCCCTCCACTTT.